This T cell receptor (beta chain) was recovered during a study of T cell responses to AZD1222 COVID-19 vaccine. Assay: immunoSEQ multiplex PCR; the TCRdb copy retains only in-frame clones and omits some. The sample contains about 120,000 clones, roughly 90% of which appear only once. Between the trimmed V and J ends, which lost 1 base and 1 base, there was a span of 7 bases. Germline CDR1 reads SGHDT; CDR2 reads YYEEEE. This CDR3 spans 14 amino acids. Concerning this clone: Its antigen is unknown.

Findings and limits, study-wide: Across the whole spike, CD4 TCRs peaked at regions 160-218 and 743-854. Variant regions that are unmutated are reportedly the target of nearly half of spike-specific TCRs.

The gene calls are TRBV5-6 and TRBJ2-3; unclear D gene. The receptor comes from an adult in good health. Material: peripheral blood, obtained on day 0 of MenACWY control vaccination. Here the CDR3 reads CASSLFQRTDTQYF. CDR3 DNA sequence: TGTGCCAGCAGCTTGTTCCAGCGCACAGATACGCAGTATTTT.